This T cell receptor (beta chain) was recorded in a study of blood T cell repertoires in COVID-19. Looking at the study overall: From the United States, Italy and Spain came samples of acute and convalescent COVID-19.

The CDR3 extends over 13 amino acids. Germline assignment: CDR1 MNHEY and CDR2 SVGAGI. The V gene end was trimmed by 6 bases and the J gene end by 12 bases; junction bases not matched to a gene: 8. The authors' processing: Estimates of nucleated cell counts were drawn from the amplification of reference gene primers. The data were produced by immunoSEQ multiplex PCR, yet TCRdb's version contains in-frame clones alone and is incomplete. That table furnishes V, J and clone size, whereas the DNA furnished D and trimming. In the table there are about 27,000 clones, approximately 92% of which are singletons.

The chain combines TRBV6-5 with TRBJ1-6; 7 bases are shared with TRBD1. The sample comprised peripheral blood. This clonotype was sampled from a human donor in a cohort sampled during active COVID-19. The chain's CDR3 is CASSPGTARPLHF. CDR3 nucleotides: TGTGCCAGCAGCCCCGGGACAGCACGACCCCTCCACTTT.